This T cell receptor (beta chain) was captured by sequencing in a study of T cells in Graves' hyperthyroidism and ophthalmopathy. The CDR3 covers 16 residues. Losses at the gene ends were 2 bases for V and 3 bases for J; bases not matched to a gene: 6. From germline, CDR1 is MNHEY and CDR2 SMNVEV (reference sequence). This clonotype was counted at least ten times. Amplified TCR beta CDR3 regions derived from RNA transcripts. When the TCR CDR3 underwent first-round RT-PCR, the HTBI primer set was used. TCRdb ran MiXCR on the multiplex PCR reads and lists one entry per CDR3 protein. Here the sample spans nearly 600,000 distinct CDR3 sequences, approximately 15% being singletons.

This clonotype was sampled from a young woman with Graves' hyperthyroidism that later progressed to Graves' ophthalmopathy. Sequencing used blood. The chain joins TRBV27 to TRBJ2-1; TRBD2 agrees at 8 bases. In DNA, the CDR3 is TGTGCCAGCAGTTTAGACGGAGCGGGGGACTACAATGAGCAGTTCTTC. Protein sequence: CASSLDGAGDYNEQFF.